Listed below are T cell receptor beta chains from one sample, sequenced in a study of T cells in Graves' hyperthyroidism and ophthalmopathy. TCRdb processed the multiplex PCR reads anew with MiXCR; each CDR3 protein has one entry. In the table there are roughly 420,000 distinct CDR3 sequences, roughly an eighth of which are singletons. Specimen: blood. Receptor source: a woman under 30 with Graves' hyperthyroidism. CDR3s leave out the opening cysteine and the closing phenylalanine or tryptophan. The D gene is left open where the match is weak.

CDR3 protein,J gene,V gene,D gene
SARYDTGELF,TRBJ2-2,TRBV20-1,.
ASSEPLQGYNEQF,TRBJ2-1,TRBV6-1,.
SASVAGGGNNEQF,TRBJ2-1,TRBV20-1,TRBD2
SARDRENEQF,TRBJ2-1,TRBV29-1,TRBD1
ATSVPGGWEKLF,TRBJ1-4,TRBV15,TRBD1
ASSGPTETYGYT,TRBJ1-2,TRBV28,.
ASSVRDSPLNEQF,TRBJ2-1,TRBV6-2/TRBV6-3,TRBD1
ASSPYNSGGEQY,TRBJ2-7,TRBV18,.
ASSFKPPGSHNQPQH,TRBJ1-5,TRBV27,.
ASSEWGGNTEAF,TRBJ1-1,TRBV6-1,.
ASSPGSQHGELF,TRBJ2-2,TRBV6-1,.
ATSRDGRSGTEAF,TRBJ1-1,TRBV15,.
ASSQVESGEQF,TRBJ2-1,TRBV3-1,.
SVAAGQGASYGYT,TRBJ1-2,TRBV29-1,TRBD1
ASSVRAGHTGELF,TRBJ2-2,TRBV9,.
ASSADTGQVNYGYT,TRBJ1-2,TRBV6-1,.
ASSIGDIYEQY,TRBJ2-7,TRBV19,.
SARDLAGAYEQY,TRBJ2-7,TRBV20-1,TRBD2
SARVGSEPDTQY,TRBJ2-3,TRBV20-1,.
ASSSTPGGSGGIEQY,TRBJ2-7,TRBV6-1,TRBD2
ASSRQDGSGNTIY,TRBJ1-3,TRBV5-4,.
ASSIAGTANEKLF,TRBJ1-4,TRBV18,TRBD1
ASSPIRDTQY,TRBJ2-3,TRBV14,.
ASGWGGTGADGQTEAF,TRBJ1-1,TRBV10-3,.
ASSEGLKGLRNYGYT,TRBJ1-2,TRBV6-1,.
ASSLGQGAREQY,TRBJ2-7,TRBV11-1,TRBD1
ASTYPGLAGGRAGELF,TRBJ2-2,TRBV7-2,TRBD2
ASSKTSGSGNEQF,TRBJ2-1,TRBV9,TRBD2
ASSIQGAFSGANVLT,TRBJ2-6,TRBV19,TRBD1
SARLPHSPYEQY,TRBJ2-7,TRBV20-1,.
ASSQQPIEGVNTEAF,TRBJ1-1,TRBV5-5,.
ASSAKGDYNEQF,TRBJ2-1,TRBV12-3/TRBV12-4,.
ASSTPRQGKQPQH,TRBJ1-5,TRBV28,TRBD1
ASSLTSGPVEQY,TRBJ2-7,TRBV28,TRBD2
ASSSTGGDSPLH,TRBJ1-6,TRBV5-1,.